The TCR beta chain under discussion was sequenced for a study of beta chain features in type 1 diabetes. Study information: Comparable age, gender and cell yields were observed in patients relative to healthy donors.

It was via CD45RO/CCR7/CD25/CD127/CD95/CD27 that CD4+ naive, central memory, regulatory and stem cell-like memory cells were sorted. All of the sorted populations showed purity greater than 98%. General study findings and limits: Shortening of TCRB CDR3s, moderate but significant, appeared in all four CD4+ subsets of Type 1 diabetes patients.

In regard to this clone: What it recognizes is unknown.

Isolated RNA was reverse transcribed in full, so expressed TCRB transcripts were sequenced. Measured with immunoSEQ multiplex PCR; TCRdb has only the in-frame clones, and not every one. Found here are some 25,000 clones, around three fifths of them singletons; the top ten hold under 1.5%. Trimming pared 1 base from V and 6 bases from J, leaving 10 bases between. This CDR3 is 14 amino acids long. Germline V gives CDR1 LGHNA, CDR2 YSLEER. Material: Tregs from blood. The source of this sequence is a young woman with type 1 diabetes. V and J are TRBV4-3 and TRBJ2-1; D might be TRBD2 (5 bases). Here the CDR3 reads CASSQGLLGNEQFF. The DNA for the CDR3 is TGCGCCAGCAGCCAAGGACTATTAGGCAATGAGCAGTTCTTC.